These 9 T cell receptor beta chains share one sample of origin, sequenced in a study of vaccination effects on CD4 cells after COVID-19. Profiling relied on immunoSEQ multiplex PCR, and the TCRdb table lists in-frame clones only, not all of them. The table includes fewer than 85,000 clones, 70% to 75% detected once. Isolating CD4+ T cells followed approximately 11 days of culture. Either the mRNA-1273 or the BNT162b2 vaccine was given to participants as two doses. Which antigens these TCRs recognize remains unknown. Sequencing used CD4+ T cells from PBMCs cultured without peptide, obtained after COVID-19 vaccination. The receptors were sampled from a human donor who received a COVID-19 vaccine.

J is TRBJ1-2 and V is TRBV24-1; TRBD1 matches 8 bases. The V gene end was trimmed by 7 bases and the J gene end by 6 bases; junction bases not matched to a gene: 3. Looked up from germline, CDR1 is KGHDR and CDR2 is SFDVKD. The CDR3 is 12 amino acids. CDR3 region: CATRDRADGYTF. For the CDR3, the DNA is TGTGCCACCAGGGACAGGGCGGATGGCTACACCTTC.

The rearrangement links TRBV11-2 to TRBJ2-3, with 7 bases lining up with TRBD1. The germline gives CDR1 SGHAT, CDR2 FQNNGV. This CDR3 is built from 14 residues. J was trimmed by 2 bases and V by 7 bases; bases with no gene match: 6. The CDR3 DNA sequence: TGTGCCAGCACAGGGGACAGAGTCACAGATACGCAGTATTTT. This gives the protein CASTGDRVTDTQYF.

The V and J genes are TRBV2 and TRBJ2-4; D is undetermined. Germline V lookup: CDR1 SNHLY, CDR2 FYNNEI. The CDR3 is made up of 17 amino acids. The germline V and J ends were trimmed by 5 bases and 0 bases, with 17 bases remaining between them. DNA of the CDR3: TGTGCCAGCAGTAACGGATTAACACCGCCAGCCAAAAACATTCAGTACTTC. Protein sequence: CASSNGLTPPAKNIQYF.

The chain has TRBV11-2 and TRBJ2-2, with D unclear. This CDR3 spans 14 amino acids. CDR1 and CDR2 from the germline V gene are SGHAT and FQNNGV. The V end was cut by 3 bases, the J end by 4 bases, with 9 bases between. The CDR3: CASSFAASTGELFF. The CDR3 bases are TGTGCCAGCAGCTTTGCAGCCTCCACCGGGGAGCTGTTTTTT.

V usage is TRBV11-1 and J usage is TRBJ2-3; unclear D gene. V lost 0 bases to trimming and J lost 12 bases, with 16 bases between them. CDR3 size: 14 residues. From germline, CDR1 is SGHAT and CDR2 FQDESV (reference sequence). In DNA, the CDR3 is TGTGCCAGCAGCTTAGCGCTGCTGGCGAAGGCCCAGTATTTT. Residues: CASSLALLAKAQYF.

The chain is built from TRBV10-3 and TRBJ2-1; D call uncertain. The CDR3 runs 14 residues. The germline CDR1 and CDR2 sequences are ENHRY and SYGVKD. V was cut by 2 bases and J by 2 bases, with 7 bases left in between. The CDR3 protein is CAISERNTYNEQFF. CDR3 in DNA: TGTGCCATCAGTGAGAGGAACACCTACAATGAGCAGTTCTTC.

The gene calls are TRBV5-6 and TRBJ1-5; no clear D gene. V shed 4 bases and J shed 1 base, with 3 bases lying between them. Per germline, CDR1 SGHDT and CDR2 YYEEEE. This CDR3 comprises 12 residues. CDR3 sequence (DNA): TGTGCCAGCAGCGCAAGCAATCAGCCCCAGCATTTT. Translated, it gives CASSASNQPQHF.

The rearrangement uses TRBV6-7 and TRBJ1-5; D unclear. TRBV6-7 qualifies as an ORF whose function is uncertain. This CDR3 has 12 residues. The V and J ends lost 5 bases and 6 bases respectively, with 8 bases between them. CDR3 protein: CASSPHGQPQHF. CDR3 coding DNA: TGTGCCAGCAGTCCACACGGTCAGCCCCAGCATTTT.

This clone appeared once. The CDR3 reads CSVEDRGLTGNTIYF. In nucleotides, the CDR3 is TGCAGCGTTGAAGATCGGGGGCTCACTGGAAACACCATATATTTT. The chain uses TRBV29-1 and TRBJ1-3, with D perhaps matching TRBD1 (6 bases). V was clipped by 0 bases and J by 2 bases, with 11 bases between them. Germline-derived CDR1 and CDR2 are SQVTM and ANQGSEA. This CDR3 region has 15 residues.